The 24 T cell receptor beta chains given below trace back to one sample, sequenced in a study of blood T cell repertoires in COVID-19. The table came from immunoSEQ multiplex PCR; TCRdb's copy has only in-frame clones and leaves some out. The repertoire holds approximately 120,000 clones, with around 80% as singletons. The sequencing input was peripheral blood. All receptors derive from a human donor in a cohort sampled during active or convalescent COVID-19.

The V call is TRBV30, the J call TRBJ2-5, with D possibly being TRBD1 (5 bases). The CDR3 totals 15 residues. Germline CDR1 is GTSNPN and CDR2 is SVGIG (reference sequence). With 2 bases removed from V and 3 bases from J, the gap between germline ends came to 16 bases. The CDR3 DNA reads as TGTGCCTGGAGTAGACAGATTATGGCGAAAGAGACCCAGTACTTC. Protein product: CAWSRQIMAKETQYF.

This sequence joins TRBV30 and TRBJ1-5; 7 bases fit TRBD1. The ends lost 0 bases at V and 2 bases at J; junction bases unmatched: 1. The CDR3 is 14 amino acids. Germline CDR1 is GTSNPN and CDR2 is SVGIG (reference sequence). The CDR3 spells CAWSVGQGNQPQHF. DNA for the CDR3: TGTGCCTGGAGTGTCGGACAGGGCAATCAGCCCCAGCATTTT.

The chain uses TRBV7-2 and TRBJ1-3, with D perhaps TRBD1 (6 bases). CDR3 length: 13 residues. The V and J ends lost 8 bases and 4 bases respectively, with 12 bases between them. The germline gives CDR1 SGHTA, CDR2 FQGNSA. The CDR3 DNA sequence: TGTGCCAGCGCACAGGGCACGGGAAACACCATATATTTT. Amino acids: CASAQGTGNTIYF.

V gene TRBV18 combines with J gene TRBJ1-6; 10 bases agree with TRBD1. Losses at the gene ends were 3 bases for V and 7 bases for J; bases not matched to a gene: 9. Germline loops: CDR1 KGHSH, CDR2 LQKENI. The CDR3 has 17 residues. CDR3: CASSPERGTGVNSPLHF. The CDR3 nucleotides read TGTGCCAGCTCACCCGAAAGGGGGACAGGGGTAAATTCACCCCTCCACTTT.

This chain uses TRBV28 with TRBJ2-1, with D maybe TRBD1 (5 bases). Germline CDR1 is MDHEN and CDR2 is SYDVKM. This CDR3 is built from 13 residues. V was cut by 2 bases and J by 9 bases, with 11 bases left in between. The CDR3 sequence is CASSLRGFGEQFF. For the CDR3, the DNA is TGTGCCAGCAGTTTAAGGGGTTTCGGTGAGCAGTTCTTC.

This clone has a handful of counts. The chain combines TRBV27 with TRBJ2-7; tentatively, D is TRBD2 (6 bases). The germline V and J ends were trimmed by 5 bases and 0 bases, with 23 bases remaining between them. The CDR3 loop spans 18 amino acids. Per germline, CDR1 MNHEY and CDR2 SMNVEV (reference sequence). CDR3 region: CASSRYGGGGPSSYEQYF. The CDR3, as DNA: TGTGCCAGCAGTCGGTACGGGGGTGGCGGTCCAAGCTCCTACGAGCAGTACTTC.

In this sample, this clone turned up a few times. This rearrangement joins TRBV19 to TRBJ2-2, with TRBD1 identical over 8 bases. Germline CDR1 reads LNHDA; CDR2 reads SQIVND (reference sequence). This CDR3 comprises 14 residues. With 8 bases clipped from V and 5 bases from J, the junction kept 7 bases outside the gene matches. The CDR3: CASGRTGSTGELFF. CDR3 sequence (DNA): TGTGCCAGTGGAAGGACAGGGTCGACCGGGGAGCTGTTTTTT. Full variable domain (outside the CDR3, taken from reference TRBV19 and TRBJ2-2): DGGITQSPKYLFRKEGQNVTLSCEQNLNHDAMYWYRQDPGQGLRLIYYSQIVNDFQKGDIAEGYSVSREKKESFPLTVTSAQKNPTAFYLCASGRTGSTGELFFGEGSRLTVL.

The chain links TRBV27 to TRBJ1-5; possibly TRBD1 for D (5 bases). Trimming stripped 3 bases from V and 5 bases from J, with 23 bases between. Germline-derived CDR1 and CDR2 are MNHEY and SMNVEV (reference sequence). The CDR3 totals 18 residues. CDR3 sequence (DNA): TGTGCCAGCAGTTTTAGAAGTTACGCTGGTCAGGGTTATCAGCCCCAGCATTTT. Translating gives CASSFRSYAGQGYQPQHF.

This chain joins TRBV7-2 and TRBJ2-7; TRBD2 matches at 9 bases. Per germline, CDR1 SGHTA and CDR2 FQGNSA. The CDR3 totals 15 residues. Germline trimming cut 5 bases from V and 3 bases from J; bases unmatched to any gene: 8. The CDR3 is CASSRSGGDHYEQYF. CDR3 coding DNA: TGTGCCAGCAGCCGTAGCGGGGGAGACCACTACGAGCAGTACTTC.

The J gene is TRBJ2-1, the V gene TRBV27; 11 bases match TRBD2. There are 16 residues in the CDR3. Trimming at V came to 3 bases and at J to 2 bases, leaving 3 bases not matched to a gene. Germline CDR1 and CDR2: MNHEY and SMNVEV (reference sequence). The CDR3 DNA reads as TGTGCCAGCAGTTTGGGGACTAGCGGTACCTACAATGAGCAGTTCTTC. This sequence encodes CASSLGTSGTYNEQFF.

The chain recombines TRBV7-9 with TRBJ2-5; D unclear. V was shortened by 3 bases and J by 4 bases, with 12 bases between the two germline ends. This CDR3 spans 14 amino acids. Germline values: CDR1 SEHNR, CDR2 FQNEAQ (reference sequence). This CDR3 reads CASSFSSGGETQYF. The CDR3 DNA reads as TGTGCCAGCAGCTTCAGCAGTGGCGGAGAGACCCAGTACTTC.

This sequence joins TRBV6-1 and TRBJ2-5, with 12 bases lining up with TRBD2. The junction had 5 bases not matched to a gene; V was cut back by 2 bases and J by 4 bases. Germline CDR1 is MNHNS and CDR2 is SASEGT. The CDR3 is 16 amino acids. CDR3 region: CASSELAGGPPETQYF. In DNA form, the CDR3 reads TGTGCCAGCAGTGAACTAGCGGGGGGGCCTCCAGAGACCCAGTACTTC.

The chain has TRBV3-1 (or the pseudogene TRBV3-2) and TRBJ2-3; 9 bases line up with TRBD2. CDR1 LGHDT and CDR2 YNNKEL come from the germline V gene (reference sequence). The CDR3 loop spans 15 amino acids. V lost 3 bases, J lost 6 bases, and 7 bases stayed unmatched. DNA of the CDR3: TGTGCCAGCAGCCAGTCCGCGGGGGGGCGGGATACGCAGTATTTT. Amino acid sequence: CASSQSAGGRDTQYF.

This clone was seen just once. CDR3 amino acids: CASSYSREDTQYF. In DNA form, the CDR3 reads TGTGCCAGCAGTTACTCTCGCGAAGATACGCAGTATTTT. J is TRBJ2-3 and V is TRBV6-6, with D unresolved. The V end was cut by 0 bases, the J end by 5 bases, with 6 bases between. The germline V gene has CDR1 MNHNY and CDR2 SVGAGI (reference sequence). This CDR3 has 13 residues.

The chain uses TRBV19 and TRBJ1-4, with D tentatively TRBD1 (5 bases). Germline loops: CDR1 LNHDA, CDR2 SQIVND (reference sequence). There are 14 residues in the CDR3. Trimming stripped 5 bases from V and 14 bases from J, with 21 bases between. The CDR3 here is CASSSGVSVRWLFF. The CDR3 DNA reads TGTGCCAGTAGTTCGGGGGTTTCAGTGCGGTGGCTGTTTTTT.

The CDR3 sequence is CASSISLKGGTGMNEQFF. The DNA for the CDR3 is TGTGCCAGTAGTATATCGTTGAAGGGCGGGACAGGGATGAATGAGCAGTTCTTC. The chain carries TRBV19 and TRBJ2-1; 9 positions agree with TRBD1. V lost 2 bases, J lost 7 bases, and 15 bases stayed unmatched. CDR3 length equals 18 residues. The germline V gene encodes CDR1 LNHDA and CDR2 SQIVND (reference sequence).

The V gene is TRBV12-3 or TRBV12-4, the J gene TRBJ1-2, with D unresolved. This CDR3 contains 13 residues. V was clipped by 6 bases and J by 4 bases, with 12 bases between them. In nucleotides, the CDR3 is TGTGCCAGCAGCCTCCAGGTCCTCTATGGCTACACCTTC. Its translation is CASSLQVLYGYTF.

The chain carries TRBV4-1 and TRBJ1-2, with 8 positions matching TRBD1. Germline V gives CDR1 MGHRA, CDR2 YSYEKL. CDR3 length: 16 residues. Losses at the gene ends were 3 bases for V and 4 bases for J; bases not matched to a gene: 10. CDR3 protein: CASSQGETGATYGYTF. The CDR3 DNA is TGCGCCAGCAGCCAGGGTGAGACAGGGGCTACCTATGGCTACACCTTC.

This chain joins TRBV27 and TRBJ1-1, with 7 bases identical to TRBD1. From germline, CDR1 is MNHEY and CDR2 SMNVEV (reference sequence). The junction had 11 bases not matched to a gene; V was cut back by 6 bases and J by 4 bases. The CDR3 totals 15 residues. The CDR3 reads CASRDEQGLGTEAFF. DNA of the CDR3: TGTGCCAGCAGGGATGAACAGGGGTTAGGCACTGAAGCTTTCTTT.

The V gene is TRBV7-2, the J gene TRBJ2-3; 8 bases align to TRBD2. Germline CDR1 SGHTA, CDR2 FQGNSA. V was pared by 1 base and J by 5 bases, with 11 bases of the junction left unmatched. The CDR3 has 17 residues. The CDR3 nucleotides read TGTGCCAGCAGCTTAGGGCCCGGGAGGGCCTGGAGAGATACGCAGTATTTT. Amino acids: CASSLGPGRAWRDTQYF.

This clone was detected only once. The chain links TRBV25-1 to TRBJ2-7; possibly TRBD2 for D (7 bases). Trimming took 8 bases from V and 6 from J, leaving 17 bases between them. Germline CDR1 and CDR2: MGHDK and SYGVNS. The CDR3 totals 13 residues. The CDR3 region is CASRGAGRGEQYF. The CDR3 DNA reads TGTGCCAGCCGGGGGGCCGGCCGGGGCGAGCAGTACTTC.

J is TRBJ2-5 and V is TRBV7-9; weak D call: TRBD1 (5 bases). V dropped 2 bases and J dropped 5 bases, with 12 bases sitting between them. Germline V gene lookup returns CDR1 SEHNR and CDR2 FQNEAQ (reference sequence). CDR3 size: 14 residues. The CDR3 sequence is CASSLRAGSETQYF. The CDR3 coding sequence is TGTGCCAGCAGCTTACGGGCAGGGTCCGAGACCCAGTACTTC.

The J gene is TRBJ1-1, the V gene TRBV28, with D perhaps matching TRBD1 (5 bases). Germline-derived CDR1 and CDR2 are MDHEN and SYDVKM. Trimming removed 5 bases at V and 5 bases at J, with 12 bases between. The CDR3 sequence is 13 residues long. This chain's CDR3 is CASSAPGITEAFF. CDR3 in DNA: TGTGCCAGCAGTGCCCCAGGGATTACTGAAGCTTTCTTT.

This clone was observed a handful of times. The CDR3 region is CASRDRGFTEAFF. The CDR3 DNA is TGTGCCAGCAGGGACAGGGGGTTCACTGAAGCTTTCTTT. The chain employs TRBV27 and TRBJ1-1, with 10 bases lining up with TRBD1. The CDR3 is 13 residues long. Trimming took 6 bases from V and 4 from J; bases not matched to a gene: 2. Per germline, CDR1 MNHEY and CDR2 SMNVEV (reference sequence).